The sequence of this T cell receptor beta chain was determined in a study of cytomegalovirus exposure and HLA in healthy donors. Study-wide results and limits: In the analysis, some V segments, TRBV6-2 and TRBV6-3 included, were excluded as indistinguishable. Within an earlier analysis, most TCR beta V segments proved productive either about 87% or about 30% of the time. Relative to the 666-donor mean, N-insertions were reportedly fewer in an Asian-associated ancestry cluster in a later analysis.

This CDR3 has 14 residues. V lost 4 bases, J lost 1 base, and 10 bases lay in between. The germline V gene has CDR1 MNHNS and CDR2 SASEGT. This clone has a single count. Antigen: not known. PCR employed 60 Vbeta and 13 Jbeta primers. The protocol was immunoSEQ multiplex PCR, while the TCRdb copy is restricted to in-frame clones and leaves out a portion. This table has some 77,000 clones, roughly 80% appearing once. Sequences were obtained from PBMCs. The chain combines TRBV6-1 with TRBJ2-5; TRBD1 is a possible D gene (5 bases). The sequence came from a woman aged 40 to 50 in good health and CMV-seropositive. The CDR3 DNA follows: TGTGCCAGCAGTGGGGGTAGGGGCCAAGAGACCCAGTACTTC. Protein: CASSGGRGQETQYF.